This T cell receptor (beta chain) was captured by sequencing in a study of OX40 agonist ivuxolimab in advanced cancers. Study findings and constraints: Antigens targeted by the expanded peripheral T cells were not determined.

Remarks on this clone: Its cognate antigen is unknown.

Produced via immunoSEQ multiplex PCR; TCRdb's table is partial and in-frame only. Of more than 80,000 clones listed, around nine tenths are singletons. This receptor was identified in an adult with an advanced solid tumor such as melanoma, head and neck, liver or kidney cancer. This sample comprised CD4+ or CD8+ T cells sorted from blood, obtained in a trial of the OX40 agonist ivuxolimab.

This CDR3 reads CASSLEGSGGGTQYF. In DNA, the CDR3 is TGTGCCAGCAGCTTGGAGGGTAGCGGGGGGGGTACGCAGTATTTT. V is TRBV5-4 and J is TRBJ2-3; 11 bases agree with TRBD2. The CDR3 spans 15 residues. Per germline, CDR1 SGHNT and CDR2 YYREEE (reference sequence). The junction had 5 bases not matched to a gene; V was cut back by 0 bases and J by 8 bases.